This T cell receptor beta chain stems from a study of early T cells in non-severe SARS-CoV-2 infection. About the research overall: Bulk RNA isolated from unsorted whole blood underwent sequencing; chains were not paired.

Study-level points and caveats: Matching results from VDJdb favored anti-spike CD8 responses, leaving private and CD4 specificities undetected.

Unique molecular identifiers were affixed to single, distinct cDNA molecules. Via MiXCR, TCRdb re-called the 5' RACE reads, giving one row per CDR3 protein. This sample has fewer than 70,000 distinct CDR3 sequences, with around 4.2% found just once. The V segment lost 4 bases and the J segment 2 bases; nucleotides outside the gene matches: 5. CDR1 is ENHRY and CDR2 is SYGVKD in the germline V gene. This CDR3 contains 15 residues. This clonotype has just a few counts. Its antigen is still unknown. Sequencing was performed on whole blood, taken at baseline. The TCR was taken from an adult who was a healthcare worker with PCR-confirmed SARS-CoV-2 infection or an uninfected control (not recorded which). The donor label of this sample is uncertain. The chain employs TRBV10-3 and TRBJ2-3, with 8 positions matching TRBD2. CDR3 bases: TGTGCCATCAGTGTTATAGCGGGGCTCACAGATACGCAGTATTTT. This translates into CAISVIAGLTDTQYF.